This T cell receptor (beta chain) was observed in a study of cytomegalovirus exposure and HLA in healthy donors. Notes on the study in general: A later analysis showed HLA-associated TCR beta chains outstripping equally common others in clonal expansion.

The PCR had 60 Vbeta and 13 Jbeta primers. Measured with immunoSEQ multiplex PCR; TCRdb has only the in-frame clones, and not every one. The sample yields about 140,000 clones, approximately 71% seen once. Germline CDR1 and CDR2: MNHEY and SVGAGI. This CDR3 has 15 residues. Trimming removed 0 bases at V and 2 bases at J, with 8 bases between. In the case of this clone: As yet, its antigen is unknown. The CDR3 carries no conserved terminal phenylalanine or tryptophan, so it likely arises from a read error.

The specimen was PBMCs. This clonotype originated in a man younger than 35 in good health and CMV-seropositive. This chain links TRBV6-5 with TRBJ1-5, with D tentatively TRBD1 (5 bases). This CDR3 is CASSYSAGGNQPQHL. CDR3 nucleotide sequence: TGTGCCAGCAGTTACTCTGCGGGGGGCAATCAGCCCCAGCATTTG.